This T cell receptor beta chain was sequenced for a study of shared clonotypes between healthy human individuals. The study, taken as a whole, reports: Memory subsets had estimated richness that was generally smaller than that of naive subsets. Roughly 5.3% of naive CD4 clonotypes were common to a handful of donors.

Data came from immunoSEQ multiplex PCR; TCRdb stores just in-frame clones and leaves some out. Of over a million clones listed, about four fifths are singletons. CD4+ cells yielded CD45RA+ naive and CD45RA-negative memory subsets. A note on this clone: No antigen is known for it.

V lost 0 bases to trimming and J lost 3 bases; unmatched junction nucleotides: 5. CDR3 size: 16 residues. Germline-derived CDR1 and CDR2 are LNHNV and YYDKDF (reference sequence). Sequencing input: memory CD4+ T cells from PBMCs. Subset given: CD45RA-negative fraction. The receptor was isolated from a young man in good health. Some clones in this sample may be carry-over from other donors' samples. The rearrangement joins TRBV15 to TRBJ2-7; 10 bases match TRBD1. The CDR3 region is CATSRDPGQGFYEQYF. CDR3 coding DNA: TGTGCCACCAGCAGAGATCCGGGACAGGGGTTCTACGAGCAGTACTTC. Drawing the rest from reference TRBV15 and TRBJ2-7, the complete variable domain is DAMVIQNPRYQVTQFGKPVTLSCSQTLNHNVMYWYQQKSSQAPKLLFHYYDKDFNNEADTPDNFQSRRPNTSFCFLDIRSPGLGDTAMYLCATSRDPGQGFYEQYFGPGTRLTVT.